This record covers a single T cell receptor (beta chain). Its antigen is undetermined. These data are taken from a study of neurological immune-mediated disorders. The cDNA was synthesized by means of template-switch 5'RACE, which was carried out with 10-nucleotide random UMIs. A single run covered 15-18 subjects with over 180 million TCR-beta sequences. TCRdb fed the 5' RACE reads into MiXCR, producing one record per CDR3 protein. The sample has 49,000 or so distinct CDR3 sequences, roughly 15% seen once. General study findings and limits: Expanded clones shared no CDR3 amino acid sequences across subjects, suggesting private repertoires in all groups.

The unsorted libraries had their origin in 2 million PBMCs stored at -80 C. Sequencing was performed on PBMCs. The TCR originated in a man between 60 and 75 years old in good health.

In DNA, the CDR3 is TGCGCCAGCAGCTCCGATTTAGGACTAGCGGCTGCCGGGGAGCTGTTTTTT. Protein product: CASSSDLGLAAAGELFF. The rearrangement links TRBV5-1 to TRBJ2-2; 10 nucleotides agree with TRBD2. The CDR3 has 17 residues. Germline CDR1 and CDR2: SGHRS and YFSETQ. Trimming removed 3 bases from V and 6 bases from J; junction bases left unmatched: 11.